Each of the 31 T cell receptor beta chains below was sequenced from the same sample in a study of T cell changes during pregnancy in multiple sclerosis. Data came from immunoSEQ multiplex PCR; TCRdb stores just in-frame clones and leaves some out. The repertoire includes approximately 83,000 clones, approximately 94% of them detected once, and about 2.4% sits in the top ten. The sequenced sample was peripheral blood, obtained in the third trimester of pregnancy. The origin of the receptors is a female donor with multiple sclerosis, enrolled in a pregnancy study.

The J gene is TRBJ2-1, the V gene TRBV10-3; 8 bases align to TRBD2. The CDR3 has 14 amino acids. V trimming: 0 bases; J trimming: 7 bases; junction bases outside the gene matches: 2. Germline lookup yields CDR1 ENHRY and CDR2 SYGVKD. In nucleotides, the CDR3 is TGTGCCATCAGTGAGTCGATAGCGGGGAATGAGCAGTTCTTC. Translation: CAISESIAGNEQFF.

As DNA, the CDR3 is TGTGCCATCAGTGGGTATAGTTACGAGCAGTACTTC. Translation gives CAISGYSYEQYF. This rearrangement joins TRBV10-3 to TRBJ2-7; D is ambiguous. V was trimmed by 4 bases and J by 4 bases, leaving 8 bases between them. The CDR3 runs to 12 residues. CDR1 and CDR2 (germline): ENHRY, SYGVKD.

The CDR3 reads CASRIRLAGGTAGTDTQYF. The CDR3 DNA is TGCGCCAGCAGAATCCGACTAGCGGGAGGGACAGCTGGCACAGATACGCAGTATTTT. This chain links TRBV4-1 with TRBJ2-3; 14 nucleotides line up with TRBD2. Germline V gene sequence: CDR1 MGHRA, CDR2 YSYEKL. The V gene end was trimmed by 6 bases and the J gene end by 1 base; junction bases not matched to a gene: 12. This CDR3 comprises 19 residues.

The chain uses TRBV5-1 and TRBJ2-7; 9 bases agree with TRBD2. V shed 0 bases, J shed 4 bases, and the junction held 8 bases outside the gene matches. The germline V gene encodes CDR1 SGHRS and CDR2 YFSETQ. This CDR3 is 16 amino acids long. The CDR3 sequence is CASSLVVSGSGYEQYF. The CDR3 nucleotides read TGCGCCAGCAGCTTGGTCGTTAGCGGGAGTGGTTACGAGCAGTACTTC.

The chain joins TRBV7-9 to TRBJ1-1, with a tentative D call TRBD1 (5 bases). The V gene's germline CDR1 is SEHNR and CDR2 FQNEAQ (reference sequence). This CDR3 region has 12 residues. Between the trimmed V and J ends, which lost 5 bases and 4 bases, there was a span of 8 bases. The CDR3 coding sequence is TGTGCCAGCAGCCCCGGGGGCACTGAAGCTTTCTTT. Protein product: CASSPGGTEAFF.

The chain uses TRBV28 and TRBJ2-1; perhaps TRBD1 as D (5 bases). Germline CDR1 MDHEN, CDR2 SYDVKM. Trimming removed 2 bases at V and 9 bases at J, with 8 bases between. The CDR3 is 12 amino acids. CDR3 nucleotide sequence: TGTGCCAGCAGTTTAAGGGGTGGTGAGCAGTTCTTC. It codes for CASSLRGGEQFF.

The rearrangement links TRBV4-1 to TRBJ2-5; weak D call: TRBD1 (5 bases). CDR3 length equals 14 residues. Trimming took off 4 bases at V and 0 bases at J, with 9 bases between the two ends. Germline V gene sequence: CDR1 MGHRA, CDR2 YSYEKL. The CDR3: CASSRDRYQETQYF. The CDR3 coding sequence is TGCGCCAGCAGCCGAGACAGATACCAAGAGACCCAGTACTTC.

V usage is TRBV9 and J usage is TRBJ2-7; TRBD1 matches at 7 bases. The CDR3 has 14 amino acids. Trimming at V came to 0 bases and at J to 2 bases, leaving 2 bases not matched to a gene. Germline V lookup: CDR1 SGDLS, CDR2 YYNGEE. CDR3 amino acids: CASSVAGGTYEQYF. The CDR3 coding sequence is TGTGCCAGCAGCGTAGCAGGGGGAACCTACGAGCAGTACTTC.

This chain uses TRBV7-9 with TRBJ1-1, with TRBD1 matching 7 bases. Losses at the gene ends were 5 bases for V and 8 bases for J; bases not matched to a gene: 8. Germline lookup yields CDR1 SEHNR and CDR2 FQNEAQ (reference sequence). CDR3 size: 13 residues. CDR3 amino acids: CASSHPGTAEAFF. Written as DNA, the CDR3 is TGTGCCAGCAGCCACCCCGGGACAGCAGAAGCTTTCTTT.

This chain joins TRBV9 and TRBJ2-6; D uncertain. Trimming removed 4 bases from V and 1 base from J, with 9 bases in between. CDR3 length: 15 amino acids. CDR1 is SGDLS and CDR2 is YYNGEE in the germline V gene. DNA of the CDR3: TGTGCCAGCAGCCTTGAACAATCTGGGGCCAACGTCCTGACTTTC. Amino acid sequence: CASSLEQSGANVLTF.

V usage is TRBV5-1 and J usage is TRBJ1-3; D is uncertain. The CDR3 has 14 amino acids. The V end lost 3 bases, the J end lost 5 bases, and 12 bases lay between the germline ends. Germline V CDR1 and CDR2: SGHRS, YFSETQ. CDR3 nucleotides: TGCGCCAGCAGCTATGACTCGGGAAGAAACACCATATATTTT. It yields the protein CASSYDSGRNTIYF.

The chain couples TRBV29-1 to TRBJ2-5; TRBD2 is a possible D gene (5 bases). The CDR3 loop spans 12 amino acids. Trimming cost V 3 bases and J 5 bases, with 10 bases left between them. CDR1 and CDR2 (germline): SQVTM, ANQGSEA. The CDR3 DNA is TGCAGCGTTGATCGGGGTAGGGAGACCCAGTACTTC. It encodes CSVDRGRETQYF.

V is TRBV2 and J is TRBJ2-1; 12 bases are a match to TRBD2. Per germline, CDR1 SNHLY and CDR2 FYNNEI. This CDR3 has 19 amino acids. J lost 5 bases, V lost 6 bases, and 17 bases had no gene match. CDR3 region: CASRMKITSGLAGNNEQFF. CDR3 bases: TGTGCCAGCAGGATGAAGATTACGTCGGGACTAGCGGGTAACAATGAGCAGTTCTTC.

CDR3 sequence (DNA): TGTGCCAGCAGTTCAAGGATCTACTCCGGGAATGAGCAGTTCTTC. Its translation is CASSSRIYSGNEQFF. The rearrangement links TRBV28 to TRBJ2-1; D gene unclear. Trimming took off 4 bases at V and 7 bases at J, with 17 bases between the two ends. Germline-derived CDR1 and CDR2 are MDHEN and SYDVKM. This CDR3 contains 15 residues.

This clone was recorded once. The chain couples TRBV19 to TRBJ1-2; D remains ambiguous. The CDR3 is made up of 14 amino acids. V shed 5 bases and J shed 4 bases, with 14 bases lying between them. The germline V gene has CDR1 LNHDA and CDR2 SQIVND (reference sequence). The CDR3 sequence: CASSLHGVSYGYTF. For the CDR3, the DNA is TGTGCCAGTAGTTTACACGGAGTTAGCTATGGCTACACCTTC.

For the CDR3, the DNA is TGTGGCACTAGCGGGAGATGGGGGGAGACCCAGTACTTC. Protein product: CGTSGRWGETQYF. This sequence joins TRBV27 and TRBJ2-5, with TRBD2 matching over 11 bases. The CDR3 extends over 13 amino acids. Germline lookup yields CDR1 MNHEY and CDR2 SMNVEV (reference sequence).

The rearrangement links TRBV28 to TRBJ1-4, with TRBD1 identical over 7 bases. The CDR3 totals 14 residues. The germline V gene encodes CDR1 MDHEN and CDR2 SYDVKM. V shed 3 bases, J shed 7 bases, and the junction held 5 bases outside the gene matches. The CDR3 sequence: CASSLWTGIEKLFF. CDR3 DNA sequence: TGTGCCAGCAGTTTGTGGACAGGAATTGAAAAACTGTTTTTT.

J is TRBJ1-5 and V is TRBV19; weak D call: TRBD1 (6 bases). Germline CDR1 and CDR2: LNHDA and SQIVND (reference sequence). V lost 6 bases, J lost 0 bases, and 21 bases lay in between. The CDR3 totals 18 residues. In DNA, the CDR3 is TGTGCCAGTAGCAAACCGGGACACCGGGCTTATAGCAATCAGCCCCAGCATTTT. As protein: CASSKPGHRAYSNQPQHF.

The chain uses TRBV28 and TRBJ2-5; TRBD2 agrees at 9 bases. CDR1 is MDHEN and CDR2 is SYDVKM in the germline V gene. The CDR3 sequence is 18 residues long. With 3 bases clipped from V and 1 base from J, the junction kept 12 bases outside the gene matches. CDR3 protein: CASSLGTRAGGGQETQYF. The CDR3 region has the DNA TGTGCCAGCAGTTTGGGGACTAGAGCGGGAGGAGGCCAAGAGACCCAGTACTTC.

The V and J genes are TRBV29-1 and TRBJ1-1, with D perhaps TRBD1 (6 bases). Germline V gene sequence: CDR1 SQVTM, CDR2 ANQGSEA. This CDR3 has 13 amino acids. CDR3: CRANTGLGTEAFF. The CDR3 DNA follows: TGCAGGGCTAATACAGGGCTTGGAACTGAAGCTTTCTTT.

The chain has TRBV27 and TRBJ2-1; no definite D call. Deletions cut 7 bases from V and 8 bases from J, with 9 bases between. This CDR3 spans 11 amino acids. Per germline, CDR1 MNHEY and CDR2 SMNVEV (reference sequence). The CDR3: CASKLADEQFF. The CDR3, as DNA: TGTGCCAGCAAGCTGGCGGATGAGCAGTTCTTC.

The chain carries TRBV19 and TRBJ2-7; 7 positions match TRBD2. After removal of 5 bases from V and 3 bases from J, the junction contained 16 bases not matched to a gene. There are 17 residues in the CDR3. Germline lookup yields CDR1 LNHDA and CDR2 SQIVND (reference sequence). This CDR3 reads CASSQVGAGEGFYEQYF. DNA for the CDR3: TGTGCCAGTAGTCAGGTAGGGGCGGGAGAAGGATTCTACGAGCAGTACTTC. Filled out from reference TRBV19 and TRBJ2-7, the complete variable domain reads DGGITQSPKYLFRKEGQNVTLSCEQNLNHDAMYWYRQDPGQGLRLIYYSQIVNDFQKGDIAEGYSVSREKKESFPLTVTSAQKNPTAFYLCASSQVGAGEGFYEQYFGPGTRLTVT.

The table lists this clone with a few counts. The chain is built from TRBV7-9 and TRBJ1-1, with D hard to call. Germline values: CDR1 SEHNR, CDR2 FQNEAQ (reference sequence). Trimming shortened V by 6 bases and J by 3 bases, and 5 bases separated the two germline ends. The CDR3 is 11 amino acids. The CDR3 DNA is TGTGCCAGCAGAACATACACTGAAGCTTTCTTT. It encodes CASRTYTEAFF.

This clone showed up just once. The CDR3 loop is CAWSPGGNEAFF. The CDR3, as DNA: TGTGCCTGGTCCCCAGGGGGCAATGAAGCTTTCTTT. J is TRBJ1-1 and V is TRBV30, with 8 bases that match TRBD1. The V gene's germline CDR1 is GTSNPN and CDR2 SVGIG (reference sequence). V was pared by 5 bases and J by 7 bases, with 6 bases of the junction left unmatched. The CDR3 is 12 residues long.

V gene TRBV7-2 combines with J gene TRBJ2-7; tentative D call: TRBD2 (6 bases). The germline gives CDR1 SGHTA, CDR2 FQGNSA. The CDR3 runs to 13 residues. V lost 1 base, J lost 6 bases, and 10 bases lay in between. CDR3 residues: CASSLDFGGEQYF. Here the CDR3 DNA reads TGTGCCAGCAGCTTAGACTTCGGGGGCGAGCAGTACTTC.

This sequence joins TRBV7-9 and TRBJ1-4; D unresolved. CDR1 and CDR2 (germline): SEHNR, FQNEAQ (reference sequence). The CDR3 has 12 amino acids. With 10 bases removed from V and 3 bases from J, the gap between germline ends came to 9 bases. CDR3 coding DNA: TGTGCCACCTCCTTCCCTAATGAAAAACTGTTTTTT. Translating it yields CATSFPNEKLFF. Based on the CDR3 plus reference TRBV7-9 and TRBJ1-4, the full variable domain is DTGVSQNPRHKITKRGQNVTFRCDPISEHNRLYWYRQTLGQGPEFLTYFQNEAQLEKSRLLSDRFSAERPKGSFSTLEIQRTEQGDSAMYLCATSFPNEKLFFGSGTQLSVL.

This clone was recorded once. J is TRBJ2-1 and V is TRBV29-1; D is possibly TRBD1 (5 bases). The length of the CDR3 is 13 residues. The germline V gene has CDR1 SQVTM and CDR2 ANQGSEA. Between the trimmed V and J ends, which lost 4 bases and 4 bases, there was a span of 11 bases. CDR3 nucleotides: TGCAGCGTTGTGACAGACCGATACAATGAGCAGTTCTTC. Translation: CSVVTDRYNEQFF.

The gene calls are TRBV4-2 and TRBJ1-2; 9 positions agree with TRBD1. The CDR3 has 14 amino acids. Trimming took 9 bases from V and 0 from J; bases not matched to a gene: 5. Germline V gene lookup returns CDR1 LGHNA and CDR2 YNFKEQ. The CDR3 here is CARQGAGANYGYTF. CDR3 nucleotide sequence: TGTGCCAGACAGGGGGCCGGAGCTAACTATGGCTACACCTTC.

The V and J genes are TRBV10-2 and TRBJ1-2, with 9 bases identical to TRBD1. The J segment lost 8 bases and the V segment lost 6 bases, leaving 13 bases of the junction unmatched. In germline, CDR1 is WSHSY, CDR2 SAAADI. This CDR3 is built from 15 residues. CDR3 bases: TGCGCCAGCAGCGATGGGACAGGGTATTTCGGAGGCTACACCTTC. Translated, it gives CASSDGTGYFGGYTF.

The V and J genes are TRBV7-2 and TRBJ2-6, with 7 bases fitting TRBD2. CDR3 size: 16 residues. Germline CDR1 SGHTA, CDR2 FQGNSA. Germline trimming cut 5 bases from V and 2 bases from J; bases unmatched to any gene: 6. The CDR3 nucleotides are TGTGCCAGCAGCCTCCCCCGGGGGGCTGGGGCCAACGTCCTGACTTTC. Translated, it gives CASSLPRGAGANVLTF.

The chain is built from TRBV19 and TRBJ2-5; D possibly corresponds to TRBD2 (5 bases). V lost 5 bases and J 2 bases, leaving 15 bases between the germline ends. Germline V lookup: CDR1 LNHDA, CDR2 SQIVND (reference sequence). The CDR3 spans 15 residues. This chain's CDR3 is CASSLDGDYQETQYF. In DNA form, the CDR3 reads TGTGCCAGTAGTCTCGACGGTGACTATCAAGAGACCCAGTACTTC.